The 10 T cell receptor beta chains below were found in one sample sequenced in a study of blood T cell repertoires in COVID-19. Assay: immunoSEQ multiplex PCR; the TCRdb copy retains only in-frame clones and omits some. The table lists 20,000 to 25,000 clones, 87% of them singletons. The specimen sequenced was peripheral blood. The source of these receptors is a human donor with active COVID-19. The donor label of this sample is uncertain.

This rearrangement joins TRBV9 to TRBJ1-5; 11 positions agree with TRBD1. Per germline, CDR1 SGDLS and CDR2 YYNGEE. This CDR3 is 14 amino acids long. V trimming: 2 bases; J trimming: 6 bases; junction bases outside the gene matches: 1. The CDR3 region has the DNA TGTGCCAGCAGCGTGGGGACAGGGGGTCAGCCCCAGCATTTT. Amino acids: CASSVGTGGQPQHF.

CDR3 loop: CASGLVPLDREEYTF. CDR3 bases: TGTGCTAGTGGTTTGGTCCCCCTGGACAGGGAAGAATATACCTTC. The rearrangement uses TRBV12-5 and TRBJ1-2; TRBD1 matches 8 bases. The ends lost 0 bases at V and 14 bases at J; junction bases unmatched: 14. CDR1 is LGHNT and CDR2 is FRNRAP in the germline V gene. This CDR3 is 15 amino acids long.

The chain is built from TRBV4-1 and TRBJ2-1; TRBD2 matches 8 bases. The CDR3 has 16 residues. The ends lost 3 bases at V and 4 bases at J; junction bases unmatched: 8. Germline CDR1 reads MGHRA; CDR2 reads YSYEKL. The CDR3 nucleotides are TGCGCCAGCAGCCACGGGAGGGAGCGGAGGTACAATGAGCAGTTCTTC. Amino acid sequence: CASSHGRERRYNEQFF.

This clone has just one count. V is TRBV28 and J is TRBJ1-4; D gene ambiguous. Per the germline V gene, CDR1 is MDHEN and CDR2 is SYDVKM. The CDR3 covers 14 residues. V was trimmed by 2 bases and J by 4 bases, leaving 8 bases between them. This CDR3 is CASSLAGFNEKLFF. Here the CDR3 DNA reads TGTGCCAGCAGTTTAGCAGGCTTTAATGAAAAACTGTTTTTT.

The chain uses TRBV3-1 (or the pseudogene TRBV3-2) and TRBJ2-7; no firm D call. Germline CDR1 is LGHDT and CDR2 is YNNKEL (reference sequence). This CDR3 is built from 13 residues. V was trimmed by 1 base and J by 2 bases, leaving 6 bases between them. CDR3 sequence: CASSQALTYEQYF. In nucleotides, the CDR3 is TGTGCCAGCAGCCAAGCCCTTACCTACGAGCAGTACTTC.

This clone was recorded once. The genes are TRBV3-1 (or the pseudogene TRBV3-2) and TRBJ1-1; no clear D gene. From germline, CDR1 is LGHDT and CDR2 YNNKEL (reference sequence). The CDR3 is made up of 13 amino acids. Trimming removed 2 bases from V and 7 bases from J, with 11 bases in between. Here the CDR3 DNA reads TGTGCCAGCAGCCAAATCGACGCGGGTGAAGCTTTCTTT. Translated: CASSQIDAGEAFF.

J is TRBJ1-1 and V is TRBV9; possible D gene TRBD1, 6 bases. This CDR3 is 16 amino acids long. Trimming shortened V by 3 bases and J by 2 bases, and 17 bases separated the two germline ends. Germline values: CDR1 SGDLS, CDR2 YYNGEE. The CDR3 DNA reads TGTGCCAGCAGCGGCCGGGACATAAGGTTAAACACTGAAGCTTTCTTT. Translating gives CASSGRDIRLNTEAFF. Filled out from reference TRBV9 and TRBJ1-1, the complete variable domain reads DSGVTQTPKHLITATGQRVTLRCSPRSGDLSVYWYQQSLDQGLQFLIQYYNGEERAKGNILERFSAQQFPDLHSELNLSSLELGDSALYFCASSGRDIRLNTEAFFGQGTRLTVV.

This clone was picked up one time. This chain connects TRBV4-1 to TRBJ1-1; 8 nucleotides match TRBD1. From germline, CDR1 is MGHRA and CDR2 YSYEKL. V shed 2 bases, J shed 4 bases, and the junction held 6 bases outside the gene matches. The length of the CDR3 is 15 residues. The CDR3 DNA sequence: TGCGCCAGCAGCCAACTGTTAACAGGGGGCACTGAAGCTTTCTTT. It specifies CASSQLLTGGTEAFF.

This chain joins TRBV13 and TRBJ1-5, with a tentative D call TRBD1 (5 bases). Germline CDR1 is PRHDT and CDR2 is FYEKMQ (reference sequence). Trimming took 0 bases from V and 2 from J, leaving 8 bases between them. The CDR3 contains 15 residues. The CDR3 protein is CASSLGQGGNQPQHF. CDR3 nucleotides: TGTGCCAGCAGCTTAGGGCAGGGCGGCAATCAGCCCCAGCATTTT.

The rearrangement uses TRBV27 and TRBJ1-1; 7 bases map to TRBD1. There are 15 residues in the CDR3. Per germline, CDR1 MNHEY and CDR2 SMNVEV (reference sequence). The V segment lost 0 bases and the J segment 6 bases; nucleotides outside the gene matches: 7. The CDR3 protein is CASSLSTGRVSEAFF. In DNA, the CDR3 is TGTGCCAGCAGTTTATCGACAGGGAGAGTTTCTGAAGCTTTCTTT.